These 8 T cell receptor beta chains originate from one sample sequenced in a study of blood T cell repertoires in COVID-19 (dated by TCRdb to between 2020 and 2021). Library creation used the immunoSEQ multiplex PCR assay. What TCRdb holds here is the immuneACCESS table cut down to in-frame rearrangements. Part of the clones is not present; checked against another copy, under half of the missing clones reflect an unresolved V gene, and the others are unexplained. This sample comprises 90,000 to 120,000 clones, 80% to 90% of them detected only once. The top ten hold roughly 15% of the sample. The sequenced sample was peripheral blood. The receptors come from a man aged 50 to 59 with acute or convalescent COVID-19.

The chain is built from TRBV25-1 and TRBJ2-5; D remains ambiguous. CDR1 MGHDK and CDR2 SYGVNS come from the germline V gene. V lost 3 bases, J lost 5 bases, and 10 bases lay in between. The CDR3 has 13 residues. As DNA, the CDR3 is TGTGCCAGCAGTGAGCCCTACTTGGAGACCCAGTACTTC. Encoded protein: CASSEPYLETQYF. Complete variable domain (other parts from reference TRBV25-1 and TRBJ2-5): EADIYQTPRYLVIGTGKKITLECSQTMGHDKMYWYQQDPGMELHLIHYSYGVNSTEKGDLSSESTVSRIRTEHFPLTLESARPSHTSQYLCASSEPYLETQYFGPGTRLLVL.

V and J are TRBV5-1 and TRBJ2-2; 15 bases match TRBD2. CDR3 length: 19 amino acids. J lost 4 bases, V lost 0 bases, and 7 bases had no gene match. Germline CDR1 and CDR2: SGHRS and YFSETQ. The CDR3: CASSLGGLAGGPVTGELFF. Here the CDR3 DNA reads TGCGCCAGCAGCTTGGGTGGACTAGCGGGAGGGCCGGTCACCGGGGAGCTGTTTTTT.

The V call is TRBV3-1 (or the pseudogene TRBV3-2), the J call TRBJ1-2; TRBD1 is a possible D gene (5 bases). Per the germline V gene, CDR1 is LGHDT and CDR2 is YNNKEL (reference sequence). This CDR3 has 14 amino acids. Trimming removed 1 base from V and 2 bases from J, with 8 bases in between. The CDR3 is CASSQGAGNYGYTF. CDR3 DNA sequence: TGTGCCAGCAGCCAAGGTGCAGGGAACTATGGCTACACCTTC.

The CDR3 region has the DNA TGTGCCAGCAGCGCCCGTTTTGGGACAGGGGAAACCGGGGAGCTGTTTTTT. Amino acids: CASSARFGTGETGELFF. This sequence joins TRBV14 and TRBJ2-2; TRBD1 agrees at 10 bases. Trimming cost V 5 bases and J 5 bases; bases outside gene matches: 11. This CDR3 comprises 17 residues. Germline V gene lookup returns CDR1 SGHDN and CDR2 FVKESK.

This sequence joins TRBV28 and TRBJ2-2, with D possibly TRBD1 on 6 matching bases. The CDR3 length is 21 residues. Germline V gene sequence: CDR1 MDHEN, CDR2 SYDVKM. V dropped 5 bases and J dropped 1 base, with 29 bases sitting between them. In DNA, the CDR3 is TGTGCCAGCAGTCTCCATCCTCCTATGTTCACAGGGAGTGGGAACACCGGGGAGCTGTTTTTT. Protein: CASSLHPPMFTGSGNTGELFF.

The chain couples TRBV30 to TRBJ1-5; the match to TRBD1 covers 10 bases. Unmatched junction bases numbered 7, after V lost 4 bases and J lost 7 bases. The germline gives CDR1 GTSNPN, CDR2 SVGIG (reference sequence). The CDR3 covers 14 residues. The CDR3 here is CAWTTGQGKQPQHF. The CDR3 nucleotides read TGTGCCTGGACGACGGGACAGGGGAAGCAGCCCCAGCATTTT.

The chain employs TRBV9 and TRBJ2-4; D is undetermined. Trimming removed 3 bases at V and 5 bases at J, with 9 bases between. The CDR3 extends over 13 amino acids. Germline V lookup: CDR1 SGDLS, CDR2 YYNGEE. The CDR3 here is CASSEHPQNIQYF. In DNA form, the CDR3 reads TGTGCCAGCAGCGAACACCCACAAAACATTCAGTACTTC.

The chain links TRBV28 to TRBJ1-4; D is perhaps TRBD1 (6 bases). Trimming shortened V by 4 bases and J by 5 bases, and 11 bases separated the two germline ends. The CDR3 has 14 residues. Germline V CDR1 and CDR2: MDHEN, SYDVKM. The CDR3: CASSSTGKNEKLFF. The CDR3 DNA reads TGTGCCAGCAGTTCAACAGGGAAGAATGAAAAACTGTTTTTT.